Listed here are 30 T cell receptor beta chains from one sample, sequenced in a study of PD-L1 blockade in urothelial cancer. The time point here: pretreatment peripheral blood. Only in-frame clones appear in the TCRdb table, and some are missing; sequencing was by immunoSEQ multiplex PCR. The table lists 50,000 or so clones, 84% of them singletons. Here the sequenced sample was PBMCs, taken around atezolizumab (anti-PD-L1) treatment. The source is a man between 65 and 79 years old with urothelial cancer.

This clone was recorded only once. The chain has TRBV2 and TRBJ2-5; 7 nucleotides match TRBD2. Germline values: CDR1 SNHLY, CDR2 FYNNEI. V shed 7 bases, J shed 2 bases, and the junction held 13 bases outside the gene matches. The CDR3 has 16 residues. The CDR3 here is CASNKGEGRTQETQYF. The CDR3 region has the DNA TGTGCCAGCAACAAAGGGGAGGGGCGGACGCAAGAGACCCAGTACTTC.

The chain is built from TRBV7-9 and TRBJ1-4; D gene uncertain. This CDR3 has 14 residues. Germline CDR1 is SEHNR and CDR2 is FQNEAQ (reference sequence). The V end was cut by 2 bases, the J end by 3 bases, with 7 bases between. CDR3 coding DNA: TGTGCCAGCAGCTTAAGCCGGTCTAATGAAAAACTGTTTTTT. It specifies CASSLSRSNEKLFF.

The chain carries TRBV11-1 and TRBJ1-1; D is unclear. Germline V gene lookup returns CDR1 SGHAT and CDR2 FQDESV (reference sequence). The CDR3 runs 13 residues. Trimming took off 5 bases at V and 5 bases at J, with 12 bases between the two ends. For the CDR3, the DNA is TGTGCCAGCAGCCCGTCAGGCCGGACTGAAGCTTTCTTT. Protein product: CASSPSGRTEAFF.

The chain carries TRBV10-1 and TRBJ1-1; 7 bases agree with TRBD1. This CDR3 has 14 amino acids. CDR1 is WNHNN and CDR2 is SYGVQD in the germline V gene (reference sequence). With 4 bases clipped from V and 1 base from J, the junction kept 3 bases outside the gene matches. This chain's CDR3 is CASSGRGPNTEAFF. CDR3 DNA sequence: TGCGCCAGCAGTGGGAGGGGGCCGAACACTGAAGCTTTCTTT.

The chain links TRBV6-1 to TRBJ1-1; TRBD1 agrees at 8 bases. Per the germline V gene, CDR1 is MNHNS and CDR2 is SASEGT. Unmatched junction bases numbered 5, after V lost 5 bases and J lost 3 bases. The CDR3 is made up of 14 amino acids. DNA for the CDR3: TGTGCCAGCAGTCCAGGGGGCTGGTACACTGAAGCTTTCTTT. Protein product: CASSPGGWYTEAFF.

The chain links TRBV4-3 to TRBJ2-7, with D unresolved. V was pared by 2 bases and J by 1 base, with 9 bases between. The CDR3 is 14 residues long. Germline-derived CDR1 and CDR2 are LGHNA and YSLEER. This CDR3 reads CASSQRLGSYEQYF. CDR3 coding DNA: TGCGCCAGCAGCCAACGTCTCGGTTCCTACGAGCAGTACTTC.

The V gene is TRBV5-1, the J gene TRBJ1-2, with TRBD1 matching 9 bases. The CDR3 spans 17 residues. J lost 5 bases, V lost 4 bases, and 15 bases had no gene match. Germline V CDR1 and CDR2: SGHRS, YFSETQ. CDR3 residues: CASSPSPGTGSGYGYTF. The CDR3 nucleotides read TGCGCCAGCAGCCCCAGTCCCGGGACAGGGTCGGGATATGGCTACACCTTC.

The V call is TRBV5-1, the J call TRBJ1-5; 10 bases align to TRBD1. CDR3 length: 15 residues. Germline lookup yields CDR1 SGHRS and CDR2 YFSETQ. J lost 5 bases, V lost 0 bases, and 2 bases had no gene match. CDR3 loop: CASSLDGTGDQPQHF. CDR3 nucleotide sequence: TGCGCCAGCAGCTTGGATGGGACAGGGGATCAGCCCCAGCATTTT. The complete variable domain, with remaining parts taken from reference TRBV5-1 and TRBJ1-5, reads KAGVTQTPRYLIKTRGQQVTLSCSPISGHRSVSWYQQTPGQGLQFLFEYFSETQRNKGNFPGRFSGRQFSNSRSEMNVSTLELGDSALYLCASSLDGTGDQPQHFGDGTRLSIL.

The J gene is TRBJ1-2, the V gene TRBV30; 8 bases align to TRBD1. The junction had 11 bases not matched to a gene; V was cut back by 5 bases and J by 6 bases. The CDR3 runs 14 residues. CDR1 is GTSNPN and CDR2 is SVGIG in the germline V gene (reference sequence). In DNA, the CDR3 is TGTGCCTGGTCAGCCGCAGGGGGCGCAAATGGCTACACCTTC. Protein: CAWSAAGGANGYTF.

This chain connects TRBV5-1 to TRBJ2-5; TRBD2 is a possible D gene (5 bases). Trimming stripped 1 base from V and 5 bases from J, with 15 bases between. This CDR3 is 15 amino acids long. CDR1 and CDR2 from the germline V gene are SGHRS and YFSETQ. CDR3 amino acids: CASSLWRTGSETQYF. The CDR3 nucleotides read TGCGCCAGCAGCTTGTGGCGGACTGGGTCGGAGACCCAGTACTTC.

This chain joins TRBV29-1 and TRBJ1-1; 9 bases match TRBD1. This CDR3 has 12 amino acids. The V gene's germline CDR1 is SQVTM and CDR2 ANQGSEA. V dropped 6 bases and J dropped 6; count of bases not matched to a gene: 5. The CDR3, as DNA: TGCAGCGTGGAACAGGGGGCCTCTGAAGCTTTCTTT. This codes for CSVEQGASEAFF.

This clone was seen just once. The chain carries TRBV7-2 and TRBJ2-7; maybe TRBD1 (6 bases). Germline V gives CDR1 SGHTA, CDR2 FQGNSA. V lost 7 bases and J 2 bases, leaving 15 bases between the germline ends. CDR3 length: 14 residues. For the CDR3, the DNA is TGTGCCAGCACTCGTATAGGGGGTACCTACGAGCAGTACTTC. This gives the protein CASTRIGGTYEQYF.

The V call is TRBV23-1, the J call TRBJ2-6; D not resolved. TRBV23-1 is an open reading frame whose function is uncertain. This CDR3 is 18 amino acids long. Trimming shortened V by 8 bases and J by 0 bases, and 20 bases separated the two germline ends. In DNA, the CDR3 is TGCGCCAGCTGGTACGTCACGAGTCCTCTCTCTGGGGCCAACGTCCTGACTTTC. It translates to CASWYVTSPLSGANVLTF.

This clone has just a few counts. The gene calls are TRBV19 and TRBJ2-2, with a possible D match to TRBD1 (6 bases). This CDR3 has 14 residues. Trimming shortened V by 8 bases and J by 7 bases, and 17 bases separated the two germline ends. The V gene's germline CDR1 is LNHDA and CDR2 SQIVND (reference sequence). CDR3 in DNA: TGTGCCAGTGACCGGACAGCCAAAGGCGGGGAGCTGTTTTTT. Its protein is CASDRTAKGGELFF.

The chain employs TRBV2 and TRBJ1-5; the D gene is possibly TRBD1 (5 bases). This CDR3 spans 14 amino acids. Germline loops: CDR1 SNHLY, CDR2 FYNNEI. Trimming removed 8 bases from V and 7 bases from J, with 18 bases in between. The DNA for the CDR3 is TGTGCCAGCCGCTCGGACGGGGGTCAACAGCCCCAGCATTTT. It is translated as CASRSDGGQQPQHF.

The rearrangement links TRBV7-2 to TRBJ1-1; 11 nucleotides agree with TRBD1. From germline, CDR1 is SGHTA and CDR2 FQGNSA. V dropped 5 bases and J dropped 6; count of bases not matched to a gene: 5. The CDR3 consists of 14 residues. In DNA, the CDR3 is TGTGCCAGCAGCCTCGGACAGGGGGCGTCTGAAGCTTTCTTT. This translates into CASSLGQGASEAFF.

The chain has TRBV19 and TRBJ2-1; 13 bases align to TRBD2. The CDR3 has 15 residues. The germline gives CDR1 LNHDA, CDR2 SQIVND (reference sequence). The junction had 11 bases not matched to a gene; V was cut back by 11 bases and J by 7 bases. CDR3 sequence: CAGGTSGIWENEQFF. The CDR3 region has the DNA TGTGCCGGGGGGACTAGCGGGATTTGGGAGAATGAGCAGTTCTTC.

The chain carries TRBV18 and TRBJ2-1, with TRBD2 as a possible D gene (6 bases). Germline lookup yields CDR1 KGHSH and CDR2 LQKENI. V shed 2 bases and J shed 8 bases, with 16 bases lying between them. The CDR3 runs 15 residues. Here the CDR3 DNA reads TGTGCCAGCTCACCAAACACCCGGTGGGGGGATGAGCAGTTCTTC. The encoded protein is CASSPNTRWGDEQFF.

The chain has TRBV25-1 and TRBJ2-5, with TRBD1 matching 8 bases. V lost 4 bases to trimming and J lost 4 bases; unmatched junction nucleotides: 8. This CDR3 is built from 15 residues. Germline values: CDR1 MGHDK, CDR2 SYGVNS. The CDR3 is CASSASDRGGETQYF. The CDR3 region has the DNA TGTGCCAGCAGTGCCTCAGACAGGGGAGGAGAGACCCAGTACTTC.

This sequence joins TRBV9 and TRBJ1-1, with a tentative D call TRBD1 (5 bases). The CDR3 extends over 17 amino acids. V lost 4 bases to trimming and J lost 3 bases, with 22 bases between them. Germline V lookup: CDR1 SGDLS, CDR2 YYNGEE. CDR3 nucleotide sequence: TGTGCCAGCAGCCCCCGACAGATGGCGGGAGGGGACACTGAAGCTTTCTTT. This translates into CASSPRQMAGGDTEAFF.

V usage is TRBV7-3 and J usage is TRBJ2-7; tentatively, D is TRBD1 (6 bases). Trimming shortened V by 5 bases and J by 5 bases, and 19 bases separated the two germline ends. The CDR3 is made up of 15 amino acids. Germline V gene data show CDR1 as SGHTA and CDR2 as FQGTGA. The CDR3: CASSRGGTGSDEQYF. As DNA, the CDR3 is TGTGCCAGCAGCCGTGGGGGAACAGGGAGCGACGAGCAGTACTTC. Full variable domain (rest looked up from reference TRBV7-3 and TRBJ2-7): GAGVSQTPSNKVTEKGKYVELRCDPISGHTALYWYRQSLGQGPEFLIYFQGTGAADDSGLPNDRFFAVRPEGSVSTLKIQRTERGDSAVYLCASSRGGTGSDEQYFGPGTRLTVT.

This clone was seen only a few times. The CDR3 loop is CASSEVGSSYEQYF. The DNA for the CDR3 is TGTGCCAGCAGTGAAGTGGGCTCCTCCTACGAGCAGTACTTC. The chain carries TRBV2 and TRBJ2-7; D remains unclear. This CDR3 comprises 14 residues. The germline V gene encodes CDR1 SNHLY and CDR2 FYNNEI. Trimming cost V 1 base and J 0 bases, with 7 bases left between them.

The gene calls are TRBV4-3 and TRBJ2-1, with a possible D match to TRBD1 (5 bases). This CDR3 comprises 16 residues. Germline V gene sequence: CDR1 LGHNA, CDR2 YSLEER. Trimming left V 1 base short and J 0 bases short, with 10 bases between. CDR3 in DNA: TGCGCCAGCAGCCAAGCTAGGGGCCTCTCCTACAATGAGCAGTTCTTC. As protein: CASSQARGLSYNEQFF.

This clone was seen more than once but under ten times. The J gene is TRBJ1-1, the V gene TRBV30; D is unresolved. The CDR3 totals 13 residues. V was clipped by 0 bases and J by 3 bases, with 8 bases between them. Germline V gives CDR1 GTSNPN, CDR2 SVGIG (reference sequence). The CDR3 loop reads CAWSVREDTEAFF. In nucleotides, the CDR3 is TGTGCCTGGAGTGTCAGAGAGGACACTGAAGCTTTCTTT.

The rearrangement links TRBV29-1 to TRBJ2-1; D is perhaps TRBD2 (5 bases). From germline, CDR1 is SQVTM and CDR2 ANQGSEA. V shed 5 bases and J shed 15 bases, with 17 bases lying between them. This CDR3 is built from 11 residues. CDR3 region: CSVQSGTSSFF. DNA for the CDR3: TGCAGCGTTCAAAGCGGTACATCATCGTTCTTC.

This clone was counted a single time. The V and J genes are TRBV12-2 and TRBJ1-2; no check of the table's D call, TRBD1, against the DNA was made. TRBV12-2 is a recognized pseudogene. CDR3 length equals 12 residues. Here the CDR3 DNA reads TGTGCAAGTACGAGACAGGGGAATGGCTACACCTTC. Its translation is CASTRQGNGYTF.

This clone was seen a single time. The genes are TRBV5-4 and TRBJ1-2; 8 bases are a match to TRBD1. The germline gives CDR1 SGHNT, CDR2 YYREEE (reference sequence). Trimming took 4 bases from V and 8 from J; bases not matched to a gene: 7. The CDR3 runs 13 residues. CDR3 nucleotides: TGTGCCAGCAGCCTGCGGACAGGGCTAGGCTACACCTTC. Its protein is CASSLRTGLGYTF.

In its sample, this clone was seen a few times. This chain links TRBV5-6 with TRBJ2-5; 10 bases fit TRBD2. From germline, CDR1 is SGHDT and CDR2 YYEEEE. The CDR3 consists of 16 residues. V lost 2 bases, J lost 2 bases, and 6 bases stayed unmatched. The CDR3 here is CASSLGLAAIQETQYF. CDR3 sequence (DNA): TGTGCCAGCAGCTTAGGACTAGCGGCGATTCAAGAGACCCAGTACTTC.

The J gene is TRBJ2-1, the V gene TRBV6-6, with 7 bases matching TRBD2. Trimming cost V 7 bases and J 7 bases; bases outside gene matches: 1. The CDR3 covers 11 residues. Germline V CDR1 and CDR2: MNHNY, SVGAGI (reference sequence). As DNA, the CDR3 is TGTGCCAGCACGCGGGGGAATGAGCAGTTCTTC. Amino acids: CASTRGNEQFF.

The V gene is TRBV18, the J gene TRBJ1-6, with TRBD1 matching over 9 bases. CDR3 size: 16 residues. Germline CDR1 KGHSH, CDR2 LQKENI. Unmatched junction bases numbered 9, after V lost 2 bases and J lost 10 bases. Written as DNA, the CDR3 is TGTGCCAGCTCACCAATCTGGGACAGGGAGGGATCACCCCTCCACTTT. This sequence encodes CASSPIWDREGSPLHF.